This T cell receptor (beta chain) was recorded in a study of early T cells in non-severe SARS-CoV-2 infection. The CDR3 is made up of 14 amino acids. V lost 5 bases and J lost 2, with 12 bases in between. Broader study findings: VDJdb matching, biased toward anti-spike CD8 responses, missed private and CD4 specificities.

In this sample, this clonotype turned up many times. Its matching antigen is unknown. Separate cDNA molecules each had unique molecular identifiers attached to them. TCRdb itself ran the 5' RACE reads through MiXCR, one entry per CDR3 protein. The sample holds tens of thousands of distinct CDR3 sequences, about 9.7% seen once. The rearrangement links TRBV12-3 or TRBV12-4 to TRBJ1-1; no firm D call. The sequence derives from an adult who was a healthcare worker with PCR-confirmed SARS-CoV-2 infection or an uninfected control (not recorded which). Material for sequencing was whole blood. For the CDR3, the DNA is TGTGCCAGCAGTAAGACAAGAAGAAACACTGAAGCTTTCTTT. It is translated as CASSKTRRNTEAFF.